This T cell receptor beta chain was obtained from a study of T cells in localized non-small cell lung cancer. This CDR3 is built from 14 residues. The germline V gene encodes CDR1 SGDLS and CDR2 YYNGEE. Trimming cost V 0 bases and J 7 bases, with 8 bases left between them. A few counts support this clone. Clones were read by immunoSEQ multiplex PCR, and TCRdb kept only the in-frame ones, dropping some. The table lists about 2,200 clones, 25% of them singletons. The receptor was isolated from a woman aged 40 to 75 with stage III lung adenocarcinoma. The specimen was lung tumor tissue, collected before any cancer treatment. This rearrangement joins TRBV9 to TRBJ1-6; a possible D gene is TRBD1 (5 bases). The CDR3 DNA is TGTGCCAGCAGCGTAGCGGGGGAGAATTCACCCCTCCACTTT. Amino acid sequence: CASSVAGENSPLHF.